This is a list of T cell receptor beta chains from one sample in a study of blood T cell repertoires in COVID-19. Assay: immunoSEQ multiplex PCR; the TCRdb copy retains only in-frame clones and omits some. The table includes 150,000 to 200,000 clones, around 86% detected once. The specimen was peripheral blood. These receptor sequences come from a woman between 70 and 85 years old with COVID-19, enrolled during active disease. Each CDR3 is given with its conserved first and last residue. D genes are given only for firm matches. Clone size, where shown, is once, few, many, or a class for clones that have expanded.

abundance	j_gene	d_gene	v_gene	CDR3nt	CDR3aa
-	TRBJ1-1	TRBD1	TRBV5-8	TGTGCCCTCCGGGACAGGGGATTCGGGTACACTGAAGCTTTCTTT	CALRDRGFGYTEAFF
-	TRBJ1-1	-	TRBV3-1/TRBV3-2	TGTGCCAGCTCCAGGGCGAGGACAGAGAACACTGAAGCTTTCTTT	CASSRARTENTEAFF
-	TRBJ2-1	TRBD2	TRBV5-1	TGCGCCAGCAGCGAGGGACTAGCGGGAGCCGCTCTTGTTGAGCAGTTCTTC	CASSEGLAGAALVEQFF
-	TRBJ1-1	-	TRBV21-1	TGTGCCAGCAGCTCCCGACCGGGACAGGGGAACCGGGCTGAAGCTTTCTTT	CASSSRPGQGNRAEAFF
-	TRBJ2-7	-	TRBV30	TGTGCCTGGAGACCCCCAGGGGCACCCTACGAGCAGTACTTC	CAWRPPGAPYEQYF
-	TRBJ1-2	-	TRBV28	TGTGCCAGCTCGACGGAGGCTAACTATGGCTACACCTTC	CASSTEANYGYTF
-	TRBJ2-1	-	TRBV7-2	TGTGCCAGCAGTCCTTCCAGTGCGGCCAATGAGCAGTTCTTC	CASSPSSAANEQFF
-	TRBJ1-1	-	TRBV12-3/TRBV12-4	TGTGCCAGCAGCCAGACACTCCTTCTTGAAGCTTTCTTT	CASSQTLLLEAFF
-	TRBJ1-3	TRBD1	TRBV3-1/TRBV3-2	TGTGCCAGCAGCCAAGCAGTGGGGACAGCACGCTCTGGAAACACCATATATTTT	CASSQAVGTARSGNTIYF
few	TRBJ2-3	-	TRBV5-4	TGTGCCAGCAGCTTAATGGGGACAGCCGGCGGGGACCATTTT	CASSLMGTAGGDHF
-	TRBJ2-3	-	TRBV11-3	TGTGCCAGCAGCTTAGGCGGTAGAGGGCTCACAGATACGCAGTATTTT	CASSLGGRGLTDTQYF
-	TRBJ2-3	TRBD2	TRBV4-1	TGCGCCAGCAGCCAATCGTTCACTAGCGGGAGGAACTTCACAGATACGCAGTATTTT	CASSQSFTSGRNFTDTQYF
-	TRBJ1-4	TRBD1	TRBV7-2	TGTGCCAGCAGCTTAGCCAGGGGGTCAACTAATGAAAAACTGTTTTTT	CASSLARGSTNEKLFF